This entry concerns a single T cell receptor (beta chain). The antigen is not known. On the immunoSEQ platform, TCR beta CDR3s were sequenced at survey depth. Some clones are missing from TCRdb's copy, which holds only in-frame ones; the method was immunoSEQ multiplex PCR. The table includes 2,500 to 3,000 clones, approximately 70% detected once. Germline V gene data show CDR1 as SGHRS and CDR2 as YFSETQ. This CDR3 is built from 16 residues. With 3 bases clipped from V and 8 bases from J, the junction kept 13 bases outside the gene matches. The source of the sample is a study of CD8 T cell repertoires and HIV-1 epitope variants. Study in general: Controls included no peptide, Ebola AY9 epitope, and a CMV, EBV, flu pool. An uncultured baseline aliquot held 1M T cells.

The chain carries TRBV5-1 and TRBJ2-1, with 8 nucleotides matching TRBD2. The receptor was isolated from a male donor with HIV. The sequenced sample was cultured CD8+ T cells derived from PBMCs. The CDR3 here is CASSSGLVGSFHEQFF. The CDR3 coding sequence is TGCGCCAGCAGCTCGGGACTAGTCGGTTCTTTCCATGAGCAGTTCTTC.